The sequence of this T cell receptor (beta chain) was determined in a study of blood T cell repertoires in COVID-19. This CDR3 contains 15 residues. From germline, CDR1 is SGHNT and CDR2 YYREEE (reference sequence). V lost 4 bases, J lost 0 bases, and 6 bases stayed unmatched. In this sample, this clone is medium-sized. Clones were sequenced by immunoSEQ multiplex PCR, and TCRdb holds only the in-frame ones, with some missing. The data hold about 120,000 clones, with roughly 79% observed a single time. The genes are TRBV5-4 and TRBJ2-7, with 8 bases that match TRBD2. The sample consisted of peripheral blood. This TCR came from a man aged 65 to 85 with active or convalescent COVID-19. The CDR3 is CASSPAGGPSYEQYF. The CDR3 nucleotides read TGTGCCAGCAGCCCGGCGGGGGGCCCCTCCTACGAGCAGTACTTC. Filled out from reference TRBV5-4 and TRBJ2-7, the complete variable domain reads ETGVTQSPTHLIKTRGQQVTLRCSSQSGHNTVSWYQQALGQGPQFIFQYYREEENGRGNFPPRFSGLQFPNYSSELNVNALELDDSALYLCASSPAGGPSYEQYFGPGTRLTVT.